This TCR beta chain was obtained from a study of cytomegalovirus exposure and HLA in healthy donors (dated by TCRdb to 2015 to 2018). Background on the whole study: According to an earlier analysis of 550 to 700 of the donors, about 179 million T cells yielded 117 million unique TCR beta sequences and more than 250 Gb of sequence data. An early release that covered approximately 600 HLA-typed donors contained 250 to 350 gigabases of sequencing data and some 87 million unique TCR sequences. The genetic ancestry cluster associated with self-reported Caucasian donors included 81% of the roughly 380 genotyped donors. The study was designed to test whether signatures of past pathogen exposure could be identified by cataloging public T cell receptors. The T cell repertoires of under 750 subjects were profiled by immunosequencing and related to cytomegalovirus serostatus. Besides the first cohort of roughly 640 subjects, a separate validation cohort made up of about 120 different subjects was used. To predict cytomegalovirus infection status, the study brought together high-throughput TCR immunosequencing, statistical association of individual TCRs with disease status, and machine learning. To study patterns of TCR occurrence, a later analysis re-analyzed previously published TCR beta repertoires from just over 650 donors and added high-resolution HLA genotyping. Rather than using new phenotypic data, the later analysis identified candidate immune exposures from TCR beta sequences and from how often those sequences occurred across donors. To decide whether each TCR beta V gene segment behaved as functional or pseudogenic, an earlier analysis of some 570 of the donors relied on high-throughput TCR beta sequencing. Donor age, sex, ethnicity and CMV serostatus were compiled together with the repertoire data. A later genetic analysis used genome-wide SNP genotypes for about 60% of the roughly 670 donors, treating that subset as a discovery cohort. Every repertoire in the discovery cohort had been generated on one and the same sequencing platform. HLA typing covered class I and class II loci at four-digit resolution. Typing coverage varied by locus: roughly 629-640 donors for A, B, C, DRB1 and DQB1; some 520 for DQA1; more than 600 for DPA1; about 450 for DPB1. Because of strong linkage in the cohort, five DR-DQ haplotypes were treated as single units for association and clustering. Across 398 genotyped donors of the cohort, an average of approximately 220,000 unique TCR beta nucleotide sequences per donor were sequenced, and roughly 20% of those sequences were non-productive. The paper as a whole reports these results and caveats: Around 16 rarely observed V segments, including chromosome 9 orphons, were excluded from the earlier analysis of several hundred of the donors because counts were too low. A total of 150 to 200 TCR beta chains were listed by the study as associated with cytomegalovirus. According to a later analysis, most CMV-associated TCR beta chains appeared to be HLA-restricted, and the HLA associations seemed to be driven largely by CMV exposure. Linkage disequilibrium might explain the correlated functional status among segregating V segments, but an unknown experimental factor could not be ruled out. HLA typing was unavailable for some donors at each locus, so association tests used only the typed subset. In both the original and validation cohorts, the classifier was reported to diagnose cytomegalovirus status with high specificity and sensitivity. According to the authors, the approach could potentially be generalized to other disease states and immunological phenotypes. In a later analysis, HLA-associated TCR beta chains were found to be more clonally expanded and to have lower generation probabilities than equally common non-associated chains. The 87-base-pair reads could not distinguish some IMGT-functional V segments, including TRBV6-2 and TRBV6-3, so those segments were excluded. V-gene and J-gene trimming of TCR beta chains was associated with a missense DCLRE1C variant in a later genetic analysis, and the association was replicated in an independent cohort. An earlier analysis of around 500 of the donors showed that most TCR beta V segments appeared in productive rearrangements either about 87% or about 30% of the time, which broadly matched IMGT annotations. Immune exposure information for the cohort was limited to CMV serostatus. In a later analysis, the rate of TCR association differed among HLA loci, with DRB1 alleles having the most associated TCRs and HLA-C alleles having the fewest. A further reported finding was that TCR beta sequences accurately predicted the HLA-A and HLA-B alleles for most subjects in the first cohort. Specific HLA alleles were associated with 18,000 or so TCR beta sequences at a false discovery rate of 0.05 in a later analysis. A cluster of highly shared sequence variants was judged likely to represent a technical artifact of the sequencing pipeline. When HLA alleles, especially DR and DQ, strongly co-occurred, attributing TCR associations to individual alleles was difficult. While some public TCRs were present in many individuals, most TCR sequences turned up only very rarely across donors. In a later genetic analysis, fewer N-insertions in productive TCRs were reported among donors in an Asian-associated ancestry cluster than the approximately 710-donor mean. A later analysis reported that several top co-occurrence clusters appeared linked to parvovirus B19, influenza, CMV and Epstein-Barr virus. In vitro tests confirmed that three of the cytomegalovirus-associated TCR beta chains recognize cytomegalovirus antigens. In this cohort, only TCR beta chains were sequenced, and detectable features were limited by the absence of alpha or paired-chain data. Sequencing depth was assumed to be roughly uniform across donors in the presence/absence analyses, though that assumption may not hold.

Counted from cysteine to phenylalanine, this CDR3 has 12 amino acids. Only the CDR3 portion is preserved as DNA: 36 bases, with reading frame beginning at the first base. Sequences LNHDA (CDR1) and SQIVND (CDR2) are obtained from the germline V gene (reference sequence). The junction carries 6 bases between V and J, which are trimmed by 3 bases and 4 bases respectively. The library was prepared using the immunoSEQ multiplex PCR assay. For the multiplex PCR, a mixture combining 60 forward primers for TCR Vbeta segments and 13 reverse primers for TCR Jbeta segments was used. The CDR3 region of rearranged TCR beta genes was amplified from genomic DNA with a multiplex PCR assay. The amplified TCR beta libraries were sequenced on the Illumina HiSeq System as 87-base-pair reads. Per the original workflow: Across the roughly 640 repertoires, a later analysis counted some 80 million unique TCR beta chains, roughly 11 million of which were shared by at least two donors. Raw reads were error-corrected and collapsed into unique sequences with a nearest-neighbor algorithm that merged closely related sequences to remove PCR and sequencing errors. Alignment of CDR3 sequences to IMGT reference sequences was used to assign V, D and J gene segments. For a sequence to be retained, at least a six-nucleotide match to both a V gene segment and a J gene segment was required. Rearrangements were called productive when the CDR3 lacked stop codons and stayed in frame with V and J; all others were non-productive. CDR3 was defined by IMGT convention, running from the second conserved V-encoded cysteine to the conserved J-encoded phenylalanine. The earlier analysis of about 500 of the donors excluded sequences that lacked an unambiguous match to a single V gene segment. An earlier analysis of roughly 590 of the donors called V segments functional above 56.7% productive rearrangements and segregating when the between-donor standard deviation exceeded 5%. A statistical classification framework was built to diagnose cytomegalovirus status from the catalog of TCR beta chain sequences. In a later analysis, V and J genes were assigned by comparing TCR nucleotide sequences against IMGT/GENE-DB human TR gene sequences. The TCRdist pipeline was used in a later analysis to assign CDR3 sequences and most-parsimonious VDJ recombination scenarios. In a later analysis, each TCR beta chain was defined by its CDR3 amino acid sequence together with its V-gene family, and reads lacking a unique V-gene family were excluded. To address suspected cross-contamination and a sequencing artifact, a later analysis removed 550 to 750 highly shared, low-generation-probability nucleotide sequences. In a later analysis, a clonal expansion index for each public chain was calculated from normalized within-repertoire ranks of inferred template counts. Generation probabilities in a later analysis came from a VDJ recombination model fitted to out-of-frame rearrangements, and those results were checked against IGoR. A later analysis scored TCR-TCR, TCR-HLA and TCR-CMV co-occurrence with hypergeometric tests, applying a repertoire-size bias correction to TCR pairs. To estimate false discovery rates, a later analysis permuted the HLA or CMV assignments 20 times. In a later analysis, co-occurring TCRs were grouped using DBSCAN, with TCRdist sequence similarity added in when clustering inside HLA-allele-positive subsets. Co-occurrence clustering excluded repertoires with fewer than 30,000 or more than 120,000 public chains, plus five with anomalous nucleotide sharing. The table comes from immuneACCESS by way of TCRdb, which keeps in-frame sequences with V and J called. Part of the clones is missing from these tables; in studies checked, under half for an unresolved V gene and the rest for unknown reasons. The V and J calls and the clone size are those of that table, but D and trimming were determined from the DNA. This sample comprises 170,000 or so clones, approximately 80% of them detected only once. The biggest ten clones account for about 4.9% of the sample.

A note on this clone: Its cognate antigen has yet to be identified. No quality values exist for individual bases; no much larger clone is one base distant. The sample has other DNA sequences that encode this CDR3 too.

In total, roughly 670 healthy bone marrow donors made up the cohort. All cohort members were sampled while nominally healthy, although unrecorded immune exposures were likely present. The donor was CMV seronegative and belonged to the group of 350 to 400 seronegative cohort members. A peripheral blood sample was collected from each donor, and TCR beta sequencing was performed on peripheral blood mononuclear cells. The Qiagen DNeasy Blood Extraction Kit was used to extract genomic DNA from the blood cell samples. This TCR came from a man aged 18 to 30 in good health and CMV-seronegative. The sequence links TRBV19 to TRBJ1-1; D gene: possibly TRBD1, on 6 matching bases. The sequenced material came from PBMCs. In nucleotide form, the sequence is TGTGCCAGTAGTATCAGGGGCACTGAAGCTTTCTTT. This gives the protein CASSIRGTEAFF.